This T cell receptor (beta chain) was sequenced in a study of blood T cell repertoires in COVID-19. Germline assignment: CDR1 LNHDA and CDR2 SQIVND (reference sequence). Trimming removed 3 bases from V and 4 bases from J, with 13 bases in between. The CDR3 length is 15 residues. Sequencing used immunoSEQ multiplex PCR; TCRdb keeps in-frame clones, though not all of them. The sample lists tens of thousands of clones, approximately 88% occurring once. The sequenced sample consisted of peripheral blood. The sequence derives from a man in his thirties or forties with COVID-19, enrolled during active disease. The gene calls are TRBV19 and TRBJ2-1; D unclear. Here the CDR3 reads CASSIVHIPYNEQFF. The DNA for the CDR3 is TGTGCCAGTAGTATTGTCCACATCCCTTACAATGAGCAGTTCTTC. Full variable domain (remainder filled in from reference TRBV19 and TRBJ2-1): DGGITQSPKYLFRKEGQNVTLSCEQNLNHDAMYWYRQDPGQGLRLIYYSQIVNDFQKGDIAEGYSVSREKKESFPLTVTSAQKNPTAFYLCASSIVHIPYNEQFFGPGTRLTVL.